This record looks at one T cell receptor (beta chain) sequence and its context. This sample is drawn from a study of T cell changes during pregnancy in multiple sclerosis. Trimming took 5 bases from V and 9 from J, leaving 17 bases between them. CDR3 length: 13 amino acids. Germline V gene lookup returns CDR1 GTSNPN and CDR2 SVGIG (reference sequence). TCRdb's table, derived via immunoSEQ multiplex PCR, lists solely in-frame clones and lacks some. The sample has around 60,000 clones; about 89% are singletons. The chain is built from TRBV30 and TRBJ1-5; a weak D match, TRBD1 (6 bases). This specimen was peripheral blood, taken in the first trimester of pregnancy. This TCR was sampled from a female donor with multiple sclerosis, enrolled in a pregnancy study. The CDR3 DNA sequence: TGTGCCTGGTTAGGACAACCAGGGGCGCCCCAGCATTTT. Its translation is CAWLGQPGAPQHF.